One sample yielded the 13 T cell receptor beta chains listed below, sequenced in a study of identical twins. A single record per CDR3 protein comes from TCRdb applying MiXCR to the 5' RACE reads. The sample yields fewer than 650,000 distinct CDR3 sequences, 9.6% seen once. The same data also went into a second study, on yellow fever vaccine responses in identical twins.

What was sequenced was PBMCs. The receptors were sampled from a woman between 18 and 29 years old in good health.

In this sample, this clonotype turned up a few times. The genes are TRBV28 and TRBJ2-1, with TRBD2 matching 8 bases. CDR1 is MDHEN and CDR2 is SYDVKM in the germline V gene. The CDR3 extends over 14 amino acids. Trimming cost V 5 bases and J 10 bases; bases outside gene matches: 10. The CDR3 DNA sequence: TGTGCCAGCAGTCTCCGGACTAGCTCCGGGGAGCAGTTCTTC. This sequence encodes CASSLRTSSGEQFF.

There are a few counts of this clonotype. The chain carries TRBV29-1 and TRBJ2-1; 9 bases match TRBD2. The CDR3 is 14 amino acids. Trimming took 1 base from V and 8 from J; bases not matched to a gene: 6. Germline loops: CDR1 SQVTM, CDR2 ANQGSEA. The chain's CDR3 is CSVEGSGRGYEQFF. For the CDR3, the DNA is TGCAGCGTTGAAGGTAGCGGGAGAGGGTATGAGCAGTTCTTC.

As DNA, the CDR3 is TGTGCCAGCAGGCGGACAGGGGAAACTGAAGCTTTCTTT. Amino acids: CASRRTGETEAFF. V usage is TRBV2 and J usage is TRBJ1-1; 9 positions agree with TRBD1. The CDR3 length is 13 residues. Germline V gene data show CDR1 as SNHLY and CDR2 as FYNNEI. The junction had 4 bases not matched to a gene; V was cut back by 6 bases and J by 5 bases.

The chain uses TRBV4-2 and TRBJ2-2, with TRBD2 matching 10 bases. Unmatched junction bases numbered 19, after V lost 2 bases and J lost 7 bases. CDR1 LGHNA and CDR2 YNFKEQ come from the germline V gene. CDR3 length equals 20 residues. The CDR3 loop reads CASSQFFLAGAIGVIGELFF. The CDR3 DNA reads TGTGCCAGCAGCCAATTTTTTCTAGCGGGGGCCATTGGGGTGATCGGGGAGCTGTTTTTT.

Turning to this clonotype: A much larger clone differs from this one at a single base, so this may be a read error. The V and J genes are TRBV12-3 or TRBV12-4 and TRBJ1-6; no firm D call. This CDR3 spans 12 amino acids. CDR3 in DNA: TGTGCCAGCACCCCTGGGAATTCAACCCTCCACTTT. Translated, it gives CASTPGNSTLHF.

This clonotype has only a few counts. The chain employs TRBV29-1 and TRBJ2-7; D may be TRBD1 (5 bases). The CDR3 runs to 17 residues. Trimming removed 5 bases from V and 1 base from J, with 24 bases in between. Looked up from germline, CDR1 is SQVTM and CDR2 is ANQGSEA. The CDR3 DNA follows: TGCAGCGTTCTTGCCCCACTCAGACAGATGACTTCCTACGAGCAGTACTTC. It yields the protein CSVLAPLRQMTSYEQYF.

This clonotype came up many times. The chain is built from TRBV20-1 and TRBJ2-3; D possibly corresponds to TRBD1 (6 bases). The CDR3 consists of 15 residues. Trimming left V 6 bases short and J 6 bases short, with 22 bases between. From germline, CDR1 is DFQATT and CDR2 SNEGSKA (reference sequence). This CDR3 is CSAATGKDLTDTQYF. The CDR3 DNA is TGCAGTGCCGCTACAGGGAAGGACCTCACGGATACGCAGTATTTT.

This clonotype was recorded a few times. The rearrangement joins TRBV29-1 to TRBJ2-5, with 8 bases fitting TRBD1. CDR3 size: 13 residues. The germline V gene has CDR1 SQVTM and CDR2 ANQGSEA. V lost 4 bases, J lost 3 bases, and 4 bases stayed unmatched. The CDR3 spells CSVVSGGEETQYF. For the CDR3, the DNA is TGCAGCGTTGTATCAGGGGGCGAAGAGACCCAGTACTTC.

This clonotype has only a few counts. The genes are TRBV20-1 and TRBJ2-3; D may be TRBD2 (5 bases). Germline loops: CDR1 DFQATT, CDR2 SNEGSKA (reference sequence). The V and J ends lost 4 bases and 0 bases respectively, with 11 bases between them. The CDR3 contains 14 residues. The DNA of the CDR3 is TGCAGTGCTATAGGACTGGAAAGCACAGATACGCAGTATTTT. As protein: CSAIGLESTDTQYF.

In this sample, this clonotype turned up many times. CDR3 loop: CASSAQNRGTGELFF. DNA of the CDR3: TGCGCCAGCAGCGCACAAAACAGGGGAACCGGGGAGCTGTTTTTT. The gene calls are TRBV5-1 and TRBJ2-2; 7 bases agree with TRBD1. With 4 bases clipped from V and 5 bases from J, the junction kept 8 bases outside the gene matches. Germline CDR1 SGHRS, CDR2 YFSETQ. CDR3 length equals 15 residues.

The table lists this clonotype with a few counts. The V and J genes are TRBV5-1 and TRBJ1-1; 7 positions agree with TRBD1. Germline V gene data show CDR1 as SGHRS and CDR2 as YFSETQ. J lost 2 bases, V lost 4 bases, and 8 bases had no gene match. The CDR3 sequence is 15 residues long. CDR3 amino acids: CASSMKGQQNTEAFF. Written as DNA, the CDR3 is TGCGCCAGCAGCATGAAGGGACAGCAAAACACTGAAGCTTTCTTT.

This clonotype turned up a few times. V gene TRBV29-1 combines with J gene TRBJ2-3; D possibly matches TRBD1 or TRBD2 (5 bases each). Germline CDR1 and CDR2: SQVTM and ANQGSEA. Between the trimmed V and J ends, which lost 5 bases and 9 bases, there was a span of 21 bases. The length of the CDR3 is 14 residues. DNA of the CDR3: TGCAGCGTTAAGGGGATTTTTGGGGGTGCCACGCAGTATTTT. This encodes CSVKGIFGGATQYF.

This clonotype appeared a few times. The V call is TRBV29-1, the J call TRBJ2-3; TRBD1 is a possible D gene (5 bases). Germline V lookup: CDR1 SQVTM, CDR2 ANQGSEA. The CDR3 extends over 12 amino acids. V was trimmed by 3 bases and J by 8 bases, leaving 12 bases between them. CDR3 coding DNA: TGCAGCGTTGACCTACAGGCAGCTACGCAGTATTTT. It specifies CSVDLQAATQYF.